This is a list of T cell receptor beta chains from one sample in a study of cytomegalovirus exposure and HLA in healthy donors. The data were produced by immunoSEQ multiplex PCR, yet TCRdb's version contains in-frame clones alone and is incomplete. The table lists more than 250,000 clones, 86% of them singletons. The sequencing input was PBMCs. These receptors all stem from a woman between 18 and 30 years old in good health and CMV-seronegative. CDR3s include the opening cysteine and the closing phenylalanine or tryptophan. A D gene is named only where the DNA matches it firmly. Clone size is not always given. Where it is, it says once, few, many or a class for expanded clones.

size: .
D: .
J: TRBJ2-7
V: TRBV4-1
DNA: TGCGCCAGCAGCCAATTAGCGGCTGAGGGCTACGAGCAGTACTTC
CDR3: CASSQLAAEGYEQYF

size: .
D: .
J: TRBJ1-1
V: TRBV20-1
DNA: TGCAGTGCACCCCGCTCGGCTGAAGCTTTCTTT
CDR3: CSAPRSAEAFF

size: .
D: TRBD1
J: TRBJ1-5
V: TRBV18
DNA: TGTGCCAGCTCACCGGCGGACAGGGGGCGCGATCAGCCCCAGCATTTT
CDR3: CASSPADRGRDQPQHF

size: .
D: .
J: TRBJ2-7
V: TRBV10-3
DNA: TGTGCCATCAGTGAGGTTGGGGGGAGTAAGTACGAGCAGTACTTC
CDR3: CAISEVGGSKYEQYF

size: .
D: .
J: TRBJ2-7
V: TRBV27
DNA: TGTGCCAGCAGTTTTTCCAACTCCTACGAGCAGTACTTC
CDR3: CASSFSNSYEQYF

size: .
D: .
J: TRBJ2-1
V: TRBV5-6
DNA: TGTGCCAGCAGCTTGATCAGTGAGCAGTTCTTC
CDR3: CASSLISEQFF

size: .
D: TRBD1
J: TRBJ2-7
V: TRBV5-1
DNA: TGCGCCAGCAGCGATCTTGGGACAGGACCCTACGAGCAGTACTTC
CDR3: CASSDLGTGPYEQYF

size: once
D: .
J: TRBJ2-7
V: TRBV7-9
DNA: TGTGCCAGCAGCTTAGGACAGATTGAACCCTACGAGCAGTACTTC
CDR3: CASSLGQIEPYEQYF

size: .
D: .
J: TRBJ1-4
V: TRBV2
DNA: TGTGCCAGCAGACAGGGTGGTGAAAAACTGTTTTTT
CDR3: CASRQGGEKLFF

size: .
D: TRBD2
J: TRBJ2-2
V: TRBV11-2
DNA: TGTGCCAGCAGATCATCTAGCGGGGATAACACCGGGGAGCTGTTTTTT
CDR3: CASRSSSGDNTGELFF

size: .
D: TRBD1
J: TRBJ1-3
V: TRBV9
DNA: TGTGCCAGCAGCGTAGACCAGGGGGGAGGAAACACCATATATTTT
CDR3: CASSVDQGGGNTIYF

size: .
D: TRBD2
J: TRBJ2-7
V: TRBV15
DNA: TGTGCCACCAGCAGGGGGTGGGCTAGCGGGACAAACTACGAGCAGTACTTC
CDR3: CATSRGWASGTNYEQYF

size: .
D: .
J: TRBJ1-2
V: TRBV5-1
DNA: TGCGCCAGCAGCCCGCAGGGAATTGATGGCTACACCTTC
CDR3: CASSPQGIDGYTF

size: .
D: .
J: TRBJ2-2
V: TRBV7-3
DNA: TGTGCCAGCAGCCCCGTTACCGGGGAGCTGTTTTTT
CDR3: CASSPVTGELFF

size: once
D: .
J: TRBJ1-2
V: TRBV27
DNA: TGTGCCAGCAGTCCCATATTGCGGGTGCCAGGTCGAGCCTACACCTTC
CDR3: CASSPILRVPGRAYTF

size: .
D: TRBD1
J: TRBJ2-2
V: TRBV7-3
DNA: TGTGCCAGCAGCTTGGATCCGGGACAGGGGAATGGGGAGCTGTTTTTT
CDR3: CASSLDPGQGNGELFF

size: .
D: TRBD2
J: TRBJ2-2
V: TRBV15
DNA: TGTGCCACCAGCAGATCTAAGGGACTAGCGGTGAACACCGGGGAGCTGTTTTTT
CDR3: CATSRSKGLAVNTGELFF

size: .
D: .
J: TRBJ1-4
V: TRBV10-2
DNA: TGCGCCAGCAGTAGACAGCCTGGGGAAAAACTGTTTTTT
CDR3: CASSRQPGEKLFF

size: .
D: TRBD1
J: TRBJ1-1
V: TRBV6-5
DNA: TGTGCCAGCAGTAGCAGGGGGCGGAACACTGAAGCTTTCTTT
CDR3: CASSSRGRNTEAFF

size: .
D: .
J: TRBJ1-4
V: TRBV15
DNA: TGTGCCACCCGTGTGCAGGGAACTAATGAAAAACTGTTTTTT
CDR3: CATRVQGTNEKLFF

size: .
D: TRBD2
J: TRBJ2-1
V: TRBV2
DNA: TGTGCCAGCAAGGGGCTAGCGGGAGTTGTTGAGCAGTTCTTC
CDR3: CASKGLAGVVEQFF

size: .
D: .
J: TRBJ1-2
V: TRBV6-5
DNA: TGTGCCAGCAGGGGGGCAGGGGCGCGAGGCTACACCTTC
CDR3: CASRGAGARGYTF

size: .
D: .
J: TRBJ2-1
V: TRBV21-1
DNA: TGTGCCAGCAGCAAAGCAGGGGACAGGGGATACAATGAGCAGTTCTTC
CDR3: CASSKAGDRGYNEQFF

size: .
D: .
J: TRBJ2-3
V: TRBV6-1
DNA: TGTGCCAGCAGTAGGGGATCGAGAACAGATACGCAGTATTTT
CDR3: CASSRGSRTDTQYF

size: .
D: TRBD2
J: TRBJ2-5
V: TRBV5-1
DNA: TGCGCCAGCAGCCCTGGACTAGCGGGAGGAGAGACCCAGTACTTC
CDR3: CASSPGLAGGETQYF

size: .
D: .
J: TRBJ1-1
V: TRBV6-5
DNA: TGTGCCAGCAGTACCGTGACAGAGAGCACTGAAGCTTTCTTT
CDR3: CASSTVTESTEAFF

size: .
D: TRBD2
J: TRBJ2-2
V: TRBV10-3
DNA: TGTGCCATCAGTGAATCCCTAGCGGGGGCCGCGAACACCGGGGAGCTGTTTTTT
CDR3: CAISESLAGAANTGELFF

size: .
D: .
J: TRBJ1-1
V: TRBV5-1
DNA: TGCGCCAGCAGCTTGGCGGGGGACACTGAAGCTTTCTTT
CDR3: CASSLAGDTEAFF

size: .
D: .
J: TRBJ2-2
V: TRBV28
DNA: TGTGCCAGCAGTTTAGTGCCCCCGCGGGCCTCCGGGGAGCTGTTTTTT
CDR3: CASSLVPPRASGELFF

size: .
D: .
J: TRBJ1-1
V: TRBV5-1
DNA: TGCGCCAGCAGCTTATTTGCAGGGAACACTGAAGCTTTCTTT
CDR3: CASSLFAGNTEAFF

size: .
D: .
J: TRBJ2-2
V: TRBV19
DNA: TGTGCCAGTAGTGCCCAGCAGGGGTCGGGCACCGGGGAGCTGTTTTTT
CDR3: CASSAQQGSGTGELFF

size: few
D: TRBD2
J: TRBJ2-1
V: TRBV7-2
DNA: TGTGCCAGCAGCGCGGGAGGCAGAGTTAATGAGCAGTTCTTC
CDR3: CASSAGGRVNEQFF

size: .
D: .
J: TRBJ1-5
V: TRBV27
DNA: TGTGCCAGCAGTTTATGGGGGGGAGATCAGCCCCAGCATTTT
CDR3: CASSLWGGDQPQHF

size: .
D: TRBD1
J: TRBJ2-7
V: TRBV27
DNA: TGTGCCAGCCGCCGGGCGGGACAGGACTCCTACGAGCAGTACTTC
CDR3: CASRRAGQDSYEQYF

size: .
D: TRBD2
J: TRBJ2-1
V: TRBV7-8
DNA: TGTGCCAGCAGCGTCGGACTAGCGGGAGGGCCGAATGAGCAGTTCTTC
CDR3: CASSVGLAGGPNEQFF

size: .
D: TRBD1
J: TRBJ1-4
V: TRBV28
DNA: TGTGCCAGCAGAGAGAAGACAGGGATTCAAAAACTGTTTTTT
CDR3: CASREKTGIQKLFF

size: few
D: TRBD1
J: TRBJ2-7
V: TRBV18
DNA: TGTGCCAGCTCGGACAGGGACGCCTCCTACGAGCAGTACTTC
CDR3: CASSDRDASYEQYF

size: .
D: .
J: TRBJ2-1
V: TRBV4-2
DNA: TGTGCCAGCAGCGTGTTCGGGAACCAAGGTAATGAGCAGTTCTTC
CDR3: CASSVFGNQGNEQFF

size: once
D: .
J: TRBJ2-3
V: TRBV7-2
DNA: TGTGCCAGCAGCTTAGGTCCCTTCCCAGATACGCAGTATTTT
CDR3: CASSLGPFPDTQYF

size: .
D: .
J: TRBJ2-1
V: TRBV4-2
DNA: TGTGCCAGCAGCCCGACGGAGGGATTGTACAATGAGCAGTTCTTC
CDR3: CASSPTEGLYNEQFF

size: few
D: .
J: TRBJ1-1
V: TRBV28
DNA: TGTGCCAGCAGTTTAGGGCAGAACACTGAAGCTTTCTTT
CDR3: CASSLGQNTEAFF

size: .
D: .
J: TRBJ2-1
V: TRBV28
DNA: TGTGCCAGCAGCATACTCCCCAATGAGCAGTTCTTC
CDR3: CASSILPNEQFF

size: .
D: TRBD2
J: TRBJ2-3
V: TRBV7-6
DNA: TGTGCCAGCAGCCCTTTGGGACTATCCCCGACAGATACGCAGTATTTT
CDR3: CASSPLGLSPTDTQYF

size: .
D: TRBD2
J: TRBJ2-1
V: TRBV2
DNA: TGTGCCAGCAGCCTAGCGGGAGGGGCCGAGGGTGAGCAGTTCTTC
CDR3: CASSLAGGAEGEQFF